This TCR beta chain was recovered during a study of blood T cell repertoires in COVID-19. In Cohort 3, a recovered donor had either two negative PCRs, clearance, or symptom resolution. Repertoires were generated with immunoSEQ multiplex PCR, while TCRdb's copy carries only in-frame clones and drops some. The table lists approximately 350,000 clones, around 89% of them singletons. This CDR3 spans 15 amino acids. V lost 4 bases, J lost 1 base, and 12 bases lay in between. The germline CDR1 and CDR2 sequences are MDHEN and SYDVKM. The source material was PBMCs or T cells enriched from blood (not recorded which). The gene calls are TRBV28 and TRBJ2-3, with D perhaps TRBD1 (6 bases). The receptor's source is a man aged 18 to 35 who had recovered from COVID-19. Here the CDR3 reads CASSSGQWGTDTQYF. In DNA form, the CDR3 reads TGTGCCAGCAGTTCTGGACAGTGGGGCACAGATACGCAGTATTTT.